A selection of T cell receptor beta chains follows, all from one sample in a study of Ad26.COV2.S vaccination and SARS-CoV-2 variants. Method: immunoSEQ multiplex PCR; TCRdb's copy keeps in-frame clones and lacks some. The table has a few hundred thousand clones, 83% seen once; the top ten hold about 7.4%. The sample consisted of peripheral blood, taken in a trial of Ad26.COV2.S vaccine versus placebo. Receptors were obtained from a person aged 18 to 65 who received the Ad26.COV2.S COVID-19 vaccine or a placebo. CDR3s include the opening cysteine and the closing phenylalanine or tryptophan. The D gene is left open where the match is weak. The size entry is marked missing in some rows and otherwise reads once, few, many or a size class.

>-|-|TRBJ2-1|TRBV7-3
TGTGCCAGCAGCTTGGGGAACTACAATGAGCAGTTCTTC
CASSLGNYNEQFF
>-|-|TRBJ1-2|TRBV7-9
TGTGCCAGCAGCCCCGGCCTCGGGGGCTACACCTTC
CASSPGLGGYTF
>-|-|TRBJ2-3|TRBV11-3
TGTGCCAGCAGCTTAACGGGAAGAAGGATTCCAGATACGCAGTATTTT
CASSLTGRRIPDTQYF
>once|-|TRBJ2-7|TRBV4-3
TGCGCCAGCAGCCAAGATCTGAAGGGTCACGGGGGCTCCTACGAGCAGTACTTC
CASSQDLKGHGGSYEQYF
>-|-|TRBJ2-7|TRBV12-3/TRBV12-4
TGTGCCAGCAGTTTAGCTAGCGGCTACGAGCAGTACTTC
CASSLASGYEQYF
>-|-|TRBJ2-3|TRBV6-5
TGTGCCAGCAGTTCCCCGGGGGAGGTCCGGGGAGATACGCAGTATTTT
CASSSPGEVRGDTQYF
>-|-|TRBJ1-3|TRBV2
TGTGCCAGCAGTGATTTGACGAGAACGAACACCATATATTTT
CASSDLTRTNTIYF
>-|TRBD1|TRBJ1-1|TRBV27
TGTGCCAGCAGTTCCGGGACAGGGATGTATGCTTTCTTT
CASSSGTGMYAFF
>few|TRBD2|TRBJ2-5|TRBV24-1
TGTGCCACCTCAGGGACTAGCGGGAGGGCCGATCAAGAGACCCAGTACTTC
CATSGTSGRADQETQYF
>-|-|TRBJ1-2|TRBV2
TGTGCCAGCACCTCGGAGGGCAGGTCGGGTGGCTACACCTTC
CASTSEGRSGGYTF
>-|TRBD1|TRBJ1-1|TRBV2
TGTGCCAGCAGGGGGACAGGCTTAACTGAAGCTTTCTTT
CASRGTGLTEAFF
>-|-|TRBJ2-1|TRBV20-1
TGCAGTGCTATTCTAGGATTTGAGCAGTTCTTC
CSAILGFEQFF
>-|-|TRBJ2-5|TRBV20-1
TGCAGTGCTAGTGGTCCCCCCCAAGAGACCCAGTACTTC
CSASGPPQETQYF
>-|-|TRBJ1-5|TRBV5-4
TGTGCCAGCAGCGCGGGGGGAGGGATCAATCAGCCCCAGCATTTT
CASSAGGGINQPQHF
>once|-|TRBJ2-7|TRBV27
TGTGCCAGCAGTTTCTCAGGGGATCGCGAGCAGTACTTC
CASSFSGDREQYF
>-|-|TRBJ2-7|TRBV6-5
TGTGCCAGCAGTTACAACCTCTGGGCCGAGCAGTACTTC
CASSYNLWAEQYF
>many|TRBD2|TRBJ2-1|TRBV5-1
TGCGCCAGCAAAGCTTCTGGCGGGAGGGGGAATGAGCAGTTCTTC
CASKASGGRGNEQFF
>-|-|TRBJ1-3|TRBV18
TGTGCCAGCTCACCACCGGAACAGCGAAACACCATATATTTT
CASSPPEQRNTIYF
>-|-|TRBJ2-7|TRBV7-9
TGTGCCAGCAGCTTCGGGCAGGGGAGAGGGGAGCAGTACTTC
CASSFGQGRGEQYF
>-|-|TRBJ2-7|TRBV30
TGTGCCTCCGGCTTCTCCTACGAGCAGTACTTC
CASGFSYEQYF
>-|-|TRBJ2-3|TRBV2
TGTGCCAGCAGTGGCCGGGACAAATTCACAGATACGCAGTATTTT
CASSGRDKFTDTQYF
>-|TRBD1|TRBJ2-5|TRBV7-9
TGTGCCAGCACCCCTGGGGCGACAGGGGTGGAGACCCAGTACTTC
CASTPGATGVETQYF
>-|-|TRBJ2-2|TRBV12-3/TRBV12-4
TGTGCCAGCAGTGACGCCCCAGGCGGGGAGCTGTTTTTT
CASSDAPGGELFF
>-|-|TRBJ2-7|TRBV18
TGTGCCAGCTCACCAAACCAGGTCGCCTACGAGCAGTACTTC
CASSPNQVAYEQYF
>few|-|TRBJ2-2|TRBV2
TGTGCCAGCAGTGAAGGTGGGATCAGCGGGACCGGGGAGCTGTTTTTT
CASSEGGISGTGELFF
>-|-|TRBJ1-4|TRBV5-1
TGCGCCAGCAGCTTCGGGACGGGGATGGCCGAAAAACTGTTTTTT
CASSFGTGMAEKLFF
>-|-|TRBJ2-3|TRBV11-1
TGTGCCATCTCGTCACTCGGGAGCACTAGCACAGATACGCAGTATTTT
CAISSLGSTSTDTQYF
>-|-|TRBJ2-5|TRBV5-1
TGCGCCAGCAGCGAGGGACACGCGGAGACCCAGTACTTC
CASSEGHAETQYF
>few|-|TRBJ1-2|TRBV30
TGTGCCTGGAGTGGGGGGGCAGCCTATGGCTACACCTTC
CAWSGGAAYGYTF
>once|-|TRBJ2-7|TRBV18
TGTGCCAGCTCACCAACGACAGCTTCCTACGAGCAGTACTTC
CASSPTTASYEQYF
>-|-|TRBJ2-7|TRBV6-4
TGTGCCAGCAGTGACTCGGCACAACCCATCGACGAGCAGTACTTC
CASSDSAQPIDEQYF
>-|TRBD1|TRBJ1-2|TRBV5-1
TGCGCCAGCAGCTTGGGGGACAGGGGGCCCCTACTCTATGGCTACACCTTC
CASSLGDRGPLLYGYTF
>-|-|TRBJ2-3|TRBV7-9
TGTGCCAGCAGCTTTAGACAGGACACAGATACGCAGTATTTT
CASSFRQDTDTQYF
>once|-|TRBJ1-2|TRBV30
TGTGCCTGTCCCCAATCGGGGACTTACTATGGCTACACCTTC
CACPQSGTYYGYTF
>-|-|TRBJ2-2|TRBV19
TGTGCCAGTAGTATGGTACGGAGGAGACTGAGGACCGGGGAGCTGTTTTTT
CASSMVRRRLRTGELFF
>-|TRBD1|TRBJ1-6|TRBV19
TGTGCCAGTAGTAACTCCGGGACAGGGCGTTTTAATTCACCCCTCCACTTT
CASSNSGTGRFNSPLHF
>-|-|TRBJ1-2|TRBV6-5
TGTGCCAGCAGCTCCGTTGGAGGGCCTTCCTATGGCTACACCTTC
CASSSVGGPSYGYTF
>-|-|TRBJ1-4|TRBV7-2
TGTGCCAGCAGCTTAGTTCGGACCGGGACTTTAAGAAAACTGTTTTTT
CASSLVRTGTLRKLFF
>once|TRBD1|TRBJ2-1|TRBV3-1/TRBV3-2
TGTGCCAGCAGCCAAGGGGACAGGGGGCCTTGGGATGAGCAGTTCTTC
CASSQGDRGPWDEQFF
>-|TRBD2|TRBJ2-1|TRBV7-2
TGTGCCAGCAGCTTAGAGGAGACTAGCGGGGGTGCCTATGAGCAGTTCTTC
CASSLEETSGGAYEQFF
>once|TRBD1|TRBJ1-1|TRBV6-5
TGTGCCAGCAGAATCACAGGGGTAGGGAACACTGAAGCTTTCTTT
CASRITGVGNTEAFF
>-|TRBD1|TRBJ1-2|TRBV9
TGTGCCAGCAGCGGACAGGACAGGGTTGCTTCTGGCTACACCTTC
CASSGQDRVASGYTF
>-|TRBD2|TRBJ2-1|TRBV7-3
TGTGCCAGCGGATGGTCGGGAGGGAATGAGCAGTTCTTC
CASGWSGGNEQFF
>-|-|TRBJ2-7|TRBV24-1
TGTGCCTTCCAGGGAGGACAGGCTACCTTCTCCTACGAGCAGTACTTC
CAFQGGQATFSYEQYF
>few|-|TRBJ1-1|TRBV5-1
TGCGCCAGCAGCTTTCGCACACCTCTGAACACTGAAGCTTTCTTT
CASSFRTPLNTEAFF
>-|TRBD2|TRBJ2-5|TRBV7-2
TGTGCCAGCAGCTTAGCGCGGGGGTCGGCTAGCCAAGAGACCCAGTACTTC
CASSLARGSASQETQYF
>-|-|TRBJ2-3|TRBV7-9
TGTGCCAGCAGCTTAGAGGGGTACACAGATACGCAGTATTTT
CASSLEGYTDTQYF
>-|TRBD1|TRBJ1-1|TRBV5-1
TGCGCCAGCAGGACAGGGGGCCGTGACACTGAAGCTTTCTTT
CASRTGGRDTEAFF
>-|-|TRBJ2-7|TRBV28
TGTGCCAGCAGCCTAATAACGGACGCCGGACTCACCTACGAGCAGTACTTC
CASSLITDAGLTYEQYF
>-|TRBD2|TRBJ2-5|TRBV19
TGTGCCAGTAGTTCCGGGAGGTCTAGAGAGACCCAGTACTTC
CASSSGRSRETQYF
>-|-|TRBJ2-4|TRBV27
TGTGCCAGCAGTTCGCAGGTTTCAGCCAAAAACATTCAGTACTTC
CASSSQVSAKNIQYF
>few|TRBD2|TRBJ2-3|TRBV4-1
TGCGCCAGCAGCCAGGGTCCGGGGGGAGATACGCAGTATTTT
CASSQGPGGDTQYF
>once|-|TRBJ1-3|TRBV4-2
TGTGCCAGCAGCCAAGATCGGAGGGGGGGAAACACCATATATTTT
CASSQDRRGGNTIYF
>few|-|TRBJ2-7|TRBV5-1
TGCGCCAGCAGCTTGGAGCTGGGGGCAATCTACGAGCAGTACTTC
CASSLELGAIYEQYF
>-|-|TRBJ1-1|TRBV18
TGTGCCAGCTCACTTAAACCTACATTGAACACTGAAGCTTTCTTT
CASSLKPTLNTEAFF
>-|-|TRBJ2-7|TRBV10-2
TGCGCCAGCAGTTCCCTGAGGGGTTACGAGCAGTACTTC
CASSSLRGYEQYF
>once|-|TRBJ1-1|TRBV19
TGTGCCAGTAGTACTGGGGGGAACACTGAAGCTTTCTTT
CASSTGGNTEAFF
>-|-|TRBJ2-4|TRBV7-9
TGTGCCAGCAGCCCCACGCCTAGGGGGAGAAACATTCAGTACTTC
CASSPTPRGRNIQYF